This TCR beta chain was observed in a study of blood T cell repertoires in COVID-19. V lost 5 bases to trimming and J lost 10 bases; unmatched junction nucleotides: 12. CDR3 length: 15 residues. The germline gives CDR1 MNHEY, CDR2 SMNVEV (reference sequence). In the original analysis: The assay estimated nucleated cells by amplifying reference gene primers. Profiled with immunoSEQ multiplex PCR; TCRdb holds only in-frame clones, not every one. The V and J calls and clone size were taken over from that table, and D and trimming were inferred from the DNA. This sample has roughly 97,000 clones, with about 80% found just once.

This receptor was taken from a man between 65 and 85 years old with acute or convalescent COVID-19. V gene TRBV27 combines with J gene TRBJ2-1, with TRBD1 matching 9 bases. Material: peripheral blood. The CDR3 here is CASSQDRGREREQFF. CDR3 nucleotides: TGTGCCAGCAGTCAAGACAGGGGGAGAGAGAGAGAGCAGTTCTTC.